This T cell receptor (beta chain) was recovered during a study of post-analysis software for immune sequencing data. Study-wide context: Disease trajectories encompassed relapsing-remitting, secondary progressive and progressive-relapsing multiple sclerosis.

CDR3 length equals 13 residues. J gave up 4 bases and V 11 bases, and 7 bases lay outside the gene matches. In germline, CDR1 is MNHNS, CDR2 SASEGT. The study's findings and limits: Samples prepared in the same batch strongly co-clustered by F measure. Comparison of patients with controls showed four or five TRBV segments more frequent in patients, TRBV5-6, TRBV5-1 and TRBV20-1 among them. Among multiple sclerosis patients, normalized Chao1 diversity was significantly below that of controls.

Unique-molecular-identifier-tagged TCR beta cDNA libraries were used. cDNA molecules numbering roughly 0.5 million came from roughly 1 to 10 million T cells. TCRdb re-called the PCR reads through MiXCR, storing one row per CDR3 protein. The repertoire includes 450,000 or so distinct CDR3 sequences, around 40% of them detected once, and about 12% sits in the top ten. In its sample, this clonotype was seen a few times. Antigen specificity is unknown. The TCR originated in a girl aged 10 to 17 with multiple sclerosis. This rearrangement joins TRBV6-1 to TRBJ2-1, with 8 bases matching TRBD1. The sample taken for sequencing was blood. The CDR3 sequence is CAGGQALYNEQFF. Here the CDR3 DNA reads TGTGCCGGGGGACAGGCCCTGTACAATGAGCAGTTCTTC.